The 8 T cell receptor beta chains in this list originate from one sample, sequenced in a study of blood T cell repertoires in COVID-19. Data came from immunoSEQ multiplex PCR; TCRdb stores just in-frame clones and leaves some out. The table has around 150,000 clones, around 80% seen once. The sequenced sample consisted of PBMCs or T cells enriched from blood (not recorded which). Source of these receptors: a man between 40 and 49 years old who had recovered from COVID-19.

V usage is TRBV19 and J usage is TRBJ1-2; 9 bases are a match to TRBD1. After removal of 10 bases from V and 5 bases from J, the junction contained 11 bases not matched to a gene. Germline CDR1 reads LNHDA; CDR2 reads SQIVND (reference sequence). This CDR3 is 14 amino acids long. CDR3 residues: CATRTGAYDYGYTF. Here the CDR3 DNA reads TGTGCCACAAGGACAGGGGCGTATGATTATGGCTACACCTTC.

The chain is built from TRBV6-5 and TRBJ1-1, with unresolved D. This CDR3 region has 16 residues. From germline, CDR1 is MNHEY and CDR2 SVGAGI. V was shortened by 0 bases and J by 0 bases, with 11 bases between the two germline ends. DNA of the CDR3: TGTGCCAGCAGTTACTCGGAGGGTCACTTGAACACTGAAGCTTTCTTT. This translates into CASSYSEGHLNTEAFF.

The chain is built from TRBV19 and TRBJ2-6, with 7 bases identical to TRBD1. The V gene's germline CDR1 is LNHDA and CDR2 SQIVND (reference sequence). Trimming removed 6 bases from V and 2 bases from J; junction bases left unmatched: 4. The CDR3 consists of 15 residues. In nucleotides, the CDR3 is TGTGCCAGTAGGGAAACAGGGGCTGGGGCCAACGTCCTGACTTTC. Its translation is CASRETGAGANVLTF.

This clone was counted between two and nine times. The V call is TRBV27, the J call TRBJ1-2; D might be TRBD1 (6 bases). Germline CDR1 MNHEY, CDR2 SMNVEV (reference sequence). The CDR3 spans 14 residues. The V gene lost 7 bases and the J gene lost 4 bases, with 16 bases spanning the gap. Here the CDR3 DNA reads TGTGCCAGCACCCCCGCGGGGGGCGTCTATGGCTACACCTTC. Translated, it gives CASTPAGGVYGYTF.

This chain joins TRBV4-2 and TRBJ2-5, with TRBD2 matching over 13 bases. The V segment lost 0 bases and the J segment 1 base; nucleotides outside the gene matches: 5. The CDR3 consists of 18 residues. The germline gives CDR1 LGHNA, CDR2 YNFKEQ. The DNA for the CDR3 is TGTGCCAGCAGCCAAGATGGACTAGCGGGGGCCTCCCAAGAGACCCAGTACTTC. Its protein product is CASSQDGLAGASQETQYF.

The chain uses TRBV2 and TRBJ1-2; a weak D match, TRBD1 (6 bases). In germline, CDR1 is SNHLY, CDR2 FYNNEI. V was clipped by 7 bases and J by 2 bases, with 14 bases between them. This CDR3 is built from 14 residues. CDR3 DNA sequence: TGTGCCAGCAACAACCAGGGGTTAAACTATGGCTACACCTTC. Its translation: CASNNQGLNYGYTF.

V gene TRBV7-3 combines with J gene TRBJ2-2; D remains ambiguous. This CDR3 has 13 residues. CDR1 SGHTA and CDR2 FQGTGA come from the germline V gene. Trimming removed 0 bases from V and 5 bases from J, with 4 bases in between. This chain's CDR3 is CASSLTSTGELFF. In nucleotides, the CDR3 is TGTGCCAGCAGCTTAACTAGTACCGGGGAGCTGTTTTTT.

V usage is TRBV19 and J usage is TRBJ1-1, with D uncertain. The CDR3 is 13 residues long. V lost 6 bases and J 1 base, leaving 9 bases between the germline ends. CDR1 LNHDA and CDR2 SQIVND come from the germline V gene (reference sequence). The CDR3 bases are TGTGCCAGTAGCCTCGACACGAACACTGAAGCTTTCTTT. Translated, it gives CASSLDTNTEAFF.